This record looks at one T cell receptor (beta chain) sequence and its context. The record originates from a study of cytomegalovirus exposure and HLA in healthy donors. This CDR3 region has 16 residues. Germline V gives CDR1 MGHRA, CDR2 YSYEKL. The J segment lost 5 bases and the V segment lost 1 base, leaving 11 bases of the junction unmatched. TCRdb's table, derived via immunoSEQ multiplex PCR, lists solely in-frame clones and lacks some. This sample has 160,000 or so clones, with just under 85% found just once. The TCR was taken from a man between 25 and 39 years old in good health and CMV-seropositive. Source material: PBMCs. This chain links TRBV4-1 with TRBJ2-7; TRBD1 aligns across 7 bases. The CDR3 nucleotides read TGCGCCAGCAGCCAAGTCTGGACAGGTAGTCACCACGAGCAGTACTTC. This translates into CASSQVWTGSHHEQYF.